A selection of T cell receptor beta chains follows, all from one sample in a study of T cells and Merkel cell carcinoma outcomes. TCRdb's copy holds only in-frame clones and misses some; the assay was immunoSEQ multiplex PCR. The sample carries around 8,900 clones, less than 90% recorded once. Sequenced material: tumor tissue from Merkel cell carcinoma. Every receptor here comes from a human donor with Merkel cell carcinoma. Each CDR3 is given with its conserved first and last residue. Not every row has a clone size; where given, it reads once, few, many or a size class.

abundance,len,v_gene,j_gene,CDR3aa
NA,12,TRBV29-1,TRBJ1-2,CSVEDSNYGYTF
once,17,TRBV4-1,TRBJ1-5,CASSQAGTDYSNQPQHF
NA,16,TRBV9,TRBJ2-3,CASSPRQGRSADTQYF
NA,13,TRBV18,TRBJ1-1,CASSPSRDLEAFF
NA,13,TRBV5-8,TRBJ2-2,CASSLVNTGELFF
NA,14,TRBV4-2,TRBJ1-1,CASSQGGINTEAFF
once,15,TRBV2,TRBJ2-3,CASQDRGRSTDTQYF
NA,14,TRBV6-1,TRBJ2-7,CASSDLGRDYEQYF
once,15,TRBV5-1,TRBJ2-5,CASSLSGTREETQYF
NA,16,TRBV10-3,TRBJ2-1,CAISSAVALFYNEQFF
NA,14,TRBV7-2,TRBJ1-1,CASSPSPGYTEAFF
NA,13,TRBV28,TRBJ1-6,CASIDRGNSPLHF
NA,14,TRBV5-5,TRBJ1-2,CASSLSGTNYGYTF
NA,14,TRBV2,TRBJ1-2,CASNAWGDPARYTF
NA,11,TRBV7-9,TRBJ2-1,CASSLVSEQFF
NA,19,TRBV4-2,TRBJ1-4,CASSLKTGPSQATNEKLFF
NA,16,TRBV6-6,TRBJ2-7,CASSSPRDLNSYEQYF
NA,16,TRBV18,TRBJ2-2,CASSPPDKVNTGELFF
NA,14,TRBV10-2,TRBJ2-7,CASSPGVQFSEQYF
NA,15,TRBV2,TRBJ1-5,CASSDFDRGAQPQHF
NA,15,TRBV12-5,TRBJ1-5,CASGLVGGYRQPQHF
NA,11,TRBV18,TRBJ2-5,CASSLQETQYF
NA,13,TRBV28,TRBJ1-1,CASSRQGYTEAFF
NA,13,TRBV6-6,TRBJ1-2,CASSYSKVYGYTF
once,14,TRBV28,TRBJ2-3,CASRVGGSTDTQYF
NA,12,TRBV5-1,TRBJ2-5,CASSSQGETQYF
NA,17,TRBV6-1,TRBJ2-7,CASSEAPDRVNPYEQYF
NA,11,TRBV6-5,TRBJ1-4,CASGATEKLFF
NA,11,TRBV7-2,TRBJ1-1,CASSPGVGAFF
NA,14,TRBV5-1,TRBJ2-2,CASSLSGNTGELFF
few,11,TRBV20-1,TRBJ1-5,CSASFGDAQHF
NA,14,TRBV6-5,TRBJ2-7,CASRTGQVPGEQYF
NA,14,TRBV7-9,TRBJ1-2,CASSLAGGDYGYTF
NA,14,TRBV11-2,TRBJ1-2,CASSLESGRAGYTF
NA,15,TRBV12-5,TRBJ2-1,CASGAGDSVYNEQFF
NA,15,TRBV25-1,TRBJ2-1,CASSLLRDSYNEQFF
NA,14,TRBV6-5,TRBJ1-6,CASSRDRGGSPLHF
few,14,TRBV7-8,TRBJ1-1,CASSLAGLNTEAFF
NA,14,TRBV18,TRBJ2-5,CASSRGQGRETQYF
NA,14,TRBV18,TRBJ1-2,CASSLRGFGYGYTF
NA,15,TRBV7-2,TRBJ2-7,CASSQQGSLSYEQYF
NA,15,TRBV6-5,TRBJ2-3,CASTSLRGGHDTQYF
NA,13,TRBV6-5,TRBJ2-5,CASSYPPGETQYF
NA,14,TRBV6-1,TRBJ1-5,CASSDSGGGQPQHF
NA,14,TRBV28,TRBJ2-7,CASSFGVLSYEQYF
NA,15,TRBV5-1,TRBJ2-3,CASTSTGASTDTQYF
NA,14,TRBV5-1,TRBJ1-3,CASSLAGTGNTIYF
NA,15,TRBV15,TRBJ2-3,CATSRSGTPTDTQYF
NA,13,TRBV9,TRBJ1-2,CASSTRGGAGYTF
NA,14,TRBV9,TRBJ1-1,CASSVDHLNTEAFF
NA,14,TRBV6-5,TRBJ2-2,CASSYVRNTGELFF
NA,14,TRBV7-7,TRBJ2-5,CASSLGAGRETQYF
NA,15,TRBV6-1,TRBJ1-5,CASSAGTGSNQPQHF
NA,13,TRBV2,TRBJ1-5,CASSEQARQPQHF
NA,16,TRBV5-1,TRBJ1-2,CASSPTLGQDNYGYTF
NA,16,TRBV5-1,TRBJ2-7,CASSLPRTGSSYEQYF
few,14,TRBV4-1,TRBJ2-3,CASSQGGGADTQYF
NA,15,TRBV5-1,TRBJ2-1,CASSSAGTTYNKQFF
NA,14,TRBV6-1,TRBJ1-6,CASSARGWNSPLHF
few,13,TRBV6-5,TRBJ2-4,CASSQLAGGPGYF